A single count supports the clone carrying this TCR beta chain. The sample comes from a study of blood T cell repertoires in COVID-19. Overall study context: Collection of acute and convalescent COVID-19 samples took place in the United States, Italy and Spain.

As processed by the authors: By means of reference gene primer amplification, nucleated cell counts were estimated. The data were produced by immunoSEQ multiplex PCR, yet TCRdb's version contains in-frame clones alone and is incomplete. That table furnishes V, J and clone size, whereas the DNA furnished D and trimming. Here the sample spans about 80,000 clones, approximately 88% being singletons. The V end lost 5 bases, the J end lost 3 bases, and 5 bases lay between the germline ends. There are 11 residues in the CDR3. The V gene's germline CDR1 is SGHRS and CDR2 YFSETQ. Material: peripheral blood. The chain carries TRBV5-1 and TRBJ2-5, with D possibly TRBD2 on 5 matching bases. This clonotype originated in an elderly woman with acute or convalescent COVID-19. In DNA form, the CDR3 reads TGCGCCAGCAGAGCGGAAGAGACCCAGTACTTC. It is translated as CASRAEETQYF.